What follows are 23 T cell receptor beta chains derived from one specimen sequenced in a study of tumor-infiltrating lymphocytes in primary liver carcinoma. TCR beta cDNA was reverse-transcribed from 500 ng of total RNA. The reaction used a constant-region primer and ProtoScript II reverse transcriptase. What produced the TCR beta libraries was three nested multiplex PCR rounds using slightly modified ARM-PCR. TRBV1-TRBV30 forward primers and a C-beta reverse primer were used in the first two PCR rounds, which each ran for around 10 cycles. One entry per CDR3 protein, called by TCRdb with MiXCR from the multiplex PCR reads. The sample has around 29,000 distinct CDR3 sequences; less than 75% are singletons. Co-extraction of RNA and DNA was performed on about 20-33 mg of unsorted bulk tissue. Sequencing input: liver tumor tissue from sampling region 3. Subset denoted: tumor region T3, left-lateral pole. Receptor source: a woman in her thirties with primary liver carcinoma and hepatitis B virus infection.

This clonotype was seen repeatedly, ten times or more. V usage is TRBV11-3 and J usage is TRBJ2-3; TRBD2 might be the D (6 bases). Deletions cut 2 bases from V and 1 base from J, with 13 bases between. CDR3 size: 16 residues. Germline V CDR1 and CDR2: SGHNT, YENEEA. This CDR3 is CASSLTAGSCTDTQYF. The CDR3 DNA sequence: TGTGCCAGCAGCTTAACTGCGGGAAGCTGCACAGATACGCAGTATTTT.

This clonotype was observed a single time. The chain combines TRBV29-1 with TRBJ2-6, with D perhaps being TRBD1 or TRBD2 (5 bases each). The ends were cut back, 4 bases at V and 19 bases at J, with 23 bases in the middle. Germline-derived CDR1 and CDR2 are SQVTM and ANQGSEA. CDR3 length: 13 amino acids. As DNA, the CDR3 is TGCAGCGTTGTATGGCGAGGGGCCAACGTCATAACTTTC. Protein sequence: CSVVWRGANVITF.

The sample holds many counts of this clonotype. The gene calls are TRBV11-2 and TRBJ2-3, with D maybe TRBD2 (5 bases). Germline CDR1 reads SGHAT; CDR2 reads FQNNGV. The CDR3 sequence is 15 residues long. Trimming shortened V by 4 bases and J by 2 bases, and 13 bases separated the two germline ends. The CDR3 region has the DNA TGTGCCAGCAGCTCGCCCGGCGGACTCACAGATACGCAGTATTTT. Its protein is CASSSPGGLTDTQYF.

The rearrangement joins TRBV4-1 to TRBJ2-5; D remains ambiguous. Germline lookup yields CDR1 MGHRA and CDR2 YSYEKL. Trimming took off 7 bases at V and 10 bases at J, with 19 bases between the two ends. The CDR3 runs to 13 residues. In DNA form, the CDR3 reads TGCGCCAGCACTAATCCTAGGGAAGCGATCCAGTACTTC. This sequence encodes CASTNPREAIQYF.

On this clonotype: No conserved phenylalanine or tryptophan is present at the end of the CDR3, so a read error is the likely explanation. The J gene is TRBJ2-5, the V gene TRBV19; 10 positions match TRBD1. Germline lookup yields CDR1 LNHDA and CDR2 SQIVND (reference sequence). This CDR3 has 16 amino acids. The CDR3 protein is CVSSKAGTGVQETQYL. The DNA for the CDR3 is TGTGTCAGTAGTAAGGCGGGGACAGGGGTCCAAGAGACCCAGTACTTA.

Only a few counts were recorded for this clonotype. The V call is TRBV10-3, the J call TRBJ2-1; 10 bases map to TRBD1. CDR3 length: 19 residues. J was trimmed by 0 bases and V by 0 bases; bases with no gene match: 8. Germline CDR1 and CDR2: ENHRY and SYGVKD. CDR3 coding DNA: TGTGCCATCAGTGAGTCCAGACAGGGGGCAAAAGCCTCCTACAATGAGCAGTTCTTC. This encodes CAISESRQGAKASYNEQFF.

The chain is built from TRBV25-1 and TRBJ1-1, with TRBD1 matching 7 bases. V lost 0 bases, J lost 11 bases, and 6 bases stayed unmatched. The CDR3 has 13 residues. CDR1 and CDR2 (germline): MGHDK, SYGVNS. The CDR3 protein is CASSEYVGGNAFF. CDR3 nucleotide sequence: TGTGCCAGCAGTGAATATGTAGGGGGCAATGCTTTCTTT.

CDR3 amino acids: CASRPLVGALVEQFF. The CDR3 nucleotides are TGTGCCAGCAGACCTCTAGTGGGGGCCCTCGTTGAGCAGTTCTTC. The gene calls are TRBV11-2 and TRBJ2-1, with D possibly TRBD1 on 6 matching bases. The germline V gene has CDR1 SGHAT and CDR2 FQNNGV. The CDR3 runs 15 residues. V was cut by 6 bases and J by 9 bases, with 21 bases left in between. The full variable domain, in which reference TRBV11-2 and TRBJ2-1 provide the parts outside the CDR3, is EAGVAQSPRYKIIEKRQSVAFWCNPISGHATLYWYQQILGQGPKLLIQFQNNGVVDDSQLPKDRFSAERLKGVDSTLKIQPAKLEDSAVYLCASRPLVGALVEQFFGPGTRLTVL.

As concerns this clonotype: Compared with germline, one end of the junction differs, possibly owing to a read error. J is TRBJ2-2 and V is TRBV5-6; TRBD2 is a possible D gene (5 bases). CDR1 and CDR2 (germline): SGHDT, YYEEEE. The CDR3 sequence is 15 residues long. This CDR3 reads CASGLPHRVIGELFF. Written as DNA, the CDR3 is TGTGCCAGCGGCTTGCCACACAGAGTCATCGGGGAGCTGTTCTTT. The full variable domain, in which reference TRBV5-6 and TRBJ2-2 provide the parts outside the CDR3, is DAGVTQSPTHLIKTRGQQVTLRCSPKSGHDTVSWYQQALGQGPQFIFQYYEEEERQRGNFPDRFSGHQFPNYSSELNVNALLLGDSALYLCASGLPHRVIGELFFGEGSRLTVL.

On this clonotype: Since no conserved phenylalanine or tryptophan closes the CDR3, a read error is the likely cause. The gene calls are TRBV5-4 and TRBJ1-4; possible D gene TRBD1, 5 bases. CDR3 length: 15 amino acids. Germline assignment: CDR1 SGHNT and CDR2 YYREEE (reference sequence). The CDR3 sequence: CVSSANRGLNEKLFY. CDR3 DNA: TGTGTCAGCAGCGCCAACCGGGGCCTTAATGAAAAACTGTTTTAT.

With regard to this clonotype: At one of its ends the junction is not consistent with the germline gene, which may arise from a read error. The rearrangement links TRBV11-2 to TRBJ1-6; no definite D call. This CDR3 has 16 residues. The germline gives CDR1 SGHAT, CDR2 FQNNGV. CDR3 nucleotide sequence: TGTGCCAGCAGCTTTGGTCGGAGTCACTATAATTCACCCCTACACTTT. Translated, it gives CASSFGRSHYNSPLHF.

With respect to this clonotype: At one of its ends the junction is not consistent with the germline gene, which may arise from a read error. The CDR3 sequence is CASRPSLDSGVLFF. The DNA of the CDR3 is TGTGCCAGTAGACCGAGCCTTGACAGCGGGGTGCTGTTTTTT. The gene calls are TRBV11-1 and TRBJ2-2; TRBD2 aligns across 7 bases. Germline loops: CDR1 SGHAT, CDR2 FQDESV (reference sequence). This CDR3 has 14 residues. The full variable domain, rest sourced from reference TRBV11-1 and TRBJ2-2, is EAEVAQSPRYKITEKSQAVAFWCDPISGHATLYWYRQILGQGPELLVQFQDESVVDDSQLPKDRFSAERLKGVDSTLKIQPAELGDSAMYLCASRPSLDSGVLFFGEGSRLTVL.

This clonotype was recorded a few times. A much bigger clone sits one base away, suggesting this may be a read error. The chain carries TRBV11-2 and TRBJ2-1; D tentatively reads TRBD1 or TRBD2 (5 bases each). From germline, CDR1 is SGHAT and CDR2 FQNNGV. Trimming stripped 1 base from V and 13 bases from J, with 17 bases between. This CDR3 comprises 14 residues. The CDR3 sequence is CASSLVPPGTGQFF. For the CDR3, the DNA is TGTGCCAGCAGCTTAGTCCCTCCCGGGACGGGACAGTTCTTC.

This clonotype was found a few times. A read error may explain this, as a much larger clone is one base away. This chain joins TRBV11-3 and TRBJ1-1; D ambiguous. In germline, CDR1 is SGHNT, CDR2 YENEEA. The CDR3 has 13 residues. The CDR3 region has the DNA TGTGCCATCAGCTTAATGGCAAACATTGAAGCTTTCTTT. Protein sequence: CAISLMANIEAFF.

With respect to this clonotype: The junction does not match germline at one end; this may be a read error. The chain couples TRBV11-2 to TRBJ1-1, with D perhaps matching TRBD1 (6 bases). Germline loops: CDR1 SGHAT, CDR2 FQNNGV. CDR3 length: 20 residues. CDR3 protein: CASSARDWGRKRWSNTEAFF. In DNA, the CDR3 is TGTGCCAGCAGCGCTCGGGACTGGGGGCGCAAGAGGTGGAGTAACACAGAAGCTTTTTTT.

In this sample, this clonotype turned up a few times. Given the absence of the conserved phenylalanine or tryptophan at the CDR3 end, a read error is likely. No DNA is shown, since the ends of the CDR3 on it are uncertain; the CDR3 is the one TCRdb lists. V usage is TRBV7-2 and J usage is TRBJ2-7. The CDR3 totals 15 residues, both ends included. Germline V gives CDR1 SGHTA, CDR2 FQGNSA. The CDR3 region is CPSSLAHGSYYEHYL.

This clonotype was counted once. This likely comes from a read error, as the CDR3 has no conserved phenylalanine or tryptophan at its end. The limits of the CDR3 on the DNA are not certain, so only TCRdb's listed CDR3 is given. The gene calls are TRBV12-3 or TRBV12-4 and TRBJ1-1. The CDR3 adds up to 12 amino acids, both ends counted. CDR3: CASSAGSTEVFC.

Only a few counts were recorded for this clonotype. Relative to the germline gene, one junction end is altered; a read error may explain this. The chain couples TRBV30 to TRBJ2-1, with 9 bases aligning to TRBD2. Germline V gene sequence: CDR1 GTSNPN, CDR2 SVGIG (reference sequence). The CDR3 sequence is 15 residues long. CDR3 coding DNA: TGTCCCTGGAGGCTAGCGGGACTGTCCTATAATGAGCAGTTCTTC. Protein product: CPWRLAGLSYNEQFF.

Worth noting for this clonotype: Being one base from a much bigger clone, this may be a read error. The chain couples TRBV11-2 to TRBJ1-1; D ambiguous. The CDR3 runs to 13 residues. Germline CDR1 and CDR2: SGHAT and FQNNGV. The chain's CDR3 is CASSLGLNTEAIF. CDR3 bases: TGTGCCAGCAGCCTCGGGCTGAACACTGAAGCTATCTTT.

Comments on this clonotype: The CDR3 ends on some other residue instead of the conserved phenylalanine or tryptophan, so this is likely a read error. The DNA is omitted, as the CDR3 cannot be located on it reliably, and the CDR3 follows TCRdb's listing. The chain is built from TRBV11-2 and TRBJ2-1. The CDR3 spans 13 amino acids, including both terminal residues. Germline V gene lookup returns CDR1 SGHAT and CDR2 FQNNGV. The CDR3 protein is CVSSLPVTNEQFS.

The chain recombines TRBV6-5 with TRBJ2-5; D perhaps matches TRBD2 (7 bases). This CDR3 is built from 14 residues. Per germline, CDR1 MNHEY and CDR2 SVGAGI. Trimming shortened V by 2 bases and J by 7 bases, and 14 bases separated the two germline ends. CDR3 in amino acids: CASSYPSRGGTQYF. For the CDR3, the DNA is TGTGCCAGCAGTTACCCCAGTAGGGGGGGGACCCAGTACTTC.

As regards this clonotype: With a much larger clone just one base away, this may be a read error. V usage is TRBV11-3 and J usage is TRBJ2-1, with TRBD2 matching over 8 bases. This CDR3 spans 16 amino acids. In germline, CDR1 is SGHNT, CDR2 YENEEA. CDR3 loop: CAGSIGGGGWGNEQFF. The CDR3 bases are TGTGCCGGCAGCATAGGCGGCGGGGGGTGGGGAAATGAGCAGTTCTTC.

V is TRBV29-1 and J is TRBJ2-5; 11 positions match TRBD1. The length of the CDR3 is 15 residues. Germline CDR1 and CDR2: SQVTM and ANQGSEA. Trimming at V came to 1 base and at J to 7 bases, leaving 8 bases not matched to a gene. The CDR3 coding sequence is TGCAGCGTTGAAGCGGACAGGGGGCGAGCAGGGACCCAGTACTTC. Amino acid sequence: CSVEADRGRAGTQYF.